This T cell receptor beta chain is drawn from a study of cytomegalovirus exposure and HLA in healthy donors. PCR was performed using 60 Vbeta and 13 Jbeta primers. Using immunoSEQ multiplex PCR, the repertoire was profiled, and TCRdb retains in-frame clones only, with some absent. The sample has around 69,000 clones, about two thirds seen once. With V trimmed by 5 bases and J by 1 base, 8 bases remained unmatched. Germline values: CDR1 MNHEY, CDR2 SMNVEV (reference sequence). CDR3 length: 16 residues. The V call is TRBV27, the J call TRBJ2-5; 9 bases match TRBD1. This TCR derives from a woman between 45 and 65 years old in good health and CMV-seropositive. Specimen: PBMCs. The CDR3 nucleotides read TGTGCCAGCAGTGCCAAACCGGGACAGGGCCAAGAGACCCAGTACTTC. Residues: CASSAKPGQGQETQYF.